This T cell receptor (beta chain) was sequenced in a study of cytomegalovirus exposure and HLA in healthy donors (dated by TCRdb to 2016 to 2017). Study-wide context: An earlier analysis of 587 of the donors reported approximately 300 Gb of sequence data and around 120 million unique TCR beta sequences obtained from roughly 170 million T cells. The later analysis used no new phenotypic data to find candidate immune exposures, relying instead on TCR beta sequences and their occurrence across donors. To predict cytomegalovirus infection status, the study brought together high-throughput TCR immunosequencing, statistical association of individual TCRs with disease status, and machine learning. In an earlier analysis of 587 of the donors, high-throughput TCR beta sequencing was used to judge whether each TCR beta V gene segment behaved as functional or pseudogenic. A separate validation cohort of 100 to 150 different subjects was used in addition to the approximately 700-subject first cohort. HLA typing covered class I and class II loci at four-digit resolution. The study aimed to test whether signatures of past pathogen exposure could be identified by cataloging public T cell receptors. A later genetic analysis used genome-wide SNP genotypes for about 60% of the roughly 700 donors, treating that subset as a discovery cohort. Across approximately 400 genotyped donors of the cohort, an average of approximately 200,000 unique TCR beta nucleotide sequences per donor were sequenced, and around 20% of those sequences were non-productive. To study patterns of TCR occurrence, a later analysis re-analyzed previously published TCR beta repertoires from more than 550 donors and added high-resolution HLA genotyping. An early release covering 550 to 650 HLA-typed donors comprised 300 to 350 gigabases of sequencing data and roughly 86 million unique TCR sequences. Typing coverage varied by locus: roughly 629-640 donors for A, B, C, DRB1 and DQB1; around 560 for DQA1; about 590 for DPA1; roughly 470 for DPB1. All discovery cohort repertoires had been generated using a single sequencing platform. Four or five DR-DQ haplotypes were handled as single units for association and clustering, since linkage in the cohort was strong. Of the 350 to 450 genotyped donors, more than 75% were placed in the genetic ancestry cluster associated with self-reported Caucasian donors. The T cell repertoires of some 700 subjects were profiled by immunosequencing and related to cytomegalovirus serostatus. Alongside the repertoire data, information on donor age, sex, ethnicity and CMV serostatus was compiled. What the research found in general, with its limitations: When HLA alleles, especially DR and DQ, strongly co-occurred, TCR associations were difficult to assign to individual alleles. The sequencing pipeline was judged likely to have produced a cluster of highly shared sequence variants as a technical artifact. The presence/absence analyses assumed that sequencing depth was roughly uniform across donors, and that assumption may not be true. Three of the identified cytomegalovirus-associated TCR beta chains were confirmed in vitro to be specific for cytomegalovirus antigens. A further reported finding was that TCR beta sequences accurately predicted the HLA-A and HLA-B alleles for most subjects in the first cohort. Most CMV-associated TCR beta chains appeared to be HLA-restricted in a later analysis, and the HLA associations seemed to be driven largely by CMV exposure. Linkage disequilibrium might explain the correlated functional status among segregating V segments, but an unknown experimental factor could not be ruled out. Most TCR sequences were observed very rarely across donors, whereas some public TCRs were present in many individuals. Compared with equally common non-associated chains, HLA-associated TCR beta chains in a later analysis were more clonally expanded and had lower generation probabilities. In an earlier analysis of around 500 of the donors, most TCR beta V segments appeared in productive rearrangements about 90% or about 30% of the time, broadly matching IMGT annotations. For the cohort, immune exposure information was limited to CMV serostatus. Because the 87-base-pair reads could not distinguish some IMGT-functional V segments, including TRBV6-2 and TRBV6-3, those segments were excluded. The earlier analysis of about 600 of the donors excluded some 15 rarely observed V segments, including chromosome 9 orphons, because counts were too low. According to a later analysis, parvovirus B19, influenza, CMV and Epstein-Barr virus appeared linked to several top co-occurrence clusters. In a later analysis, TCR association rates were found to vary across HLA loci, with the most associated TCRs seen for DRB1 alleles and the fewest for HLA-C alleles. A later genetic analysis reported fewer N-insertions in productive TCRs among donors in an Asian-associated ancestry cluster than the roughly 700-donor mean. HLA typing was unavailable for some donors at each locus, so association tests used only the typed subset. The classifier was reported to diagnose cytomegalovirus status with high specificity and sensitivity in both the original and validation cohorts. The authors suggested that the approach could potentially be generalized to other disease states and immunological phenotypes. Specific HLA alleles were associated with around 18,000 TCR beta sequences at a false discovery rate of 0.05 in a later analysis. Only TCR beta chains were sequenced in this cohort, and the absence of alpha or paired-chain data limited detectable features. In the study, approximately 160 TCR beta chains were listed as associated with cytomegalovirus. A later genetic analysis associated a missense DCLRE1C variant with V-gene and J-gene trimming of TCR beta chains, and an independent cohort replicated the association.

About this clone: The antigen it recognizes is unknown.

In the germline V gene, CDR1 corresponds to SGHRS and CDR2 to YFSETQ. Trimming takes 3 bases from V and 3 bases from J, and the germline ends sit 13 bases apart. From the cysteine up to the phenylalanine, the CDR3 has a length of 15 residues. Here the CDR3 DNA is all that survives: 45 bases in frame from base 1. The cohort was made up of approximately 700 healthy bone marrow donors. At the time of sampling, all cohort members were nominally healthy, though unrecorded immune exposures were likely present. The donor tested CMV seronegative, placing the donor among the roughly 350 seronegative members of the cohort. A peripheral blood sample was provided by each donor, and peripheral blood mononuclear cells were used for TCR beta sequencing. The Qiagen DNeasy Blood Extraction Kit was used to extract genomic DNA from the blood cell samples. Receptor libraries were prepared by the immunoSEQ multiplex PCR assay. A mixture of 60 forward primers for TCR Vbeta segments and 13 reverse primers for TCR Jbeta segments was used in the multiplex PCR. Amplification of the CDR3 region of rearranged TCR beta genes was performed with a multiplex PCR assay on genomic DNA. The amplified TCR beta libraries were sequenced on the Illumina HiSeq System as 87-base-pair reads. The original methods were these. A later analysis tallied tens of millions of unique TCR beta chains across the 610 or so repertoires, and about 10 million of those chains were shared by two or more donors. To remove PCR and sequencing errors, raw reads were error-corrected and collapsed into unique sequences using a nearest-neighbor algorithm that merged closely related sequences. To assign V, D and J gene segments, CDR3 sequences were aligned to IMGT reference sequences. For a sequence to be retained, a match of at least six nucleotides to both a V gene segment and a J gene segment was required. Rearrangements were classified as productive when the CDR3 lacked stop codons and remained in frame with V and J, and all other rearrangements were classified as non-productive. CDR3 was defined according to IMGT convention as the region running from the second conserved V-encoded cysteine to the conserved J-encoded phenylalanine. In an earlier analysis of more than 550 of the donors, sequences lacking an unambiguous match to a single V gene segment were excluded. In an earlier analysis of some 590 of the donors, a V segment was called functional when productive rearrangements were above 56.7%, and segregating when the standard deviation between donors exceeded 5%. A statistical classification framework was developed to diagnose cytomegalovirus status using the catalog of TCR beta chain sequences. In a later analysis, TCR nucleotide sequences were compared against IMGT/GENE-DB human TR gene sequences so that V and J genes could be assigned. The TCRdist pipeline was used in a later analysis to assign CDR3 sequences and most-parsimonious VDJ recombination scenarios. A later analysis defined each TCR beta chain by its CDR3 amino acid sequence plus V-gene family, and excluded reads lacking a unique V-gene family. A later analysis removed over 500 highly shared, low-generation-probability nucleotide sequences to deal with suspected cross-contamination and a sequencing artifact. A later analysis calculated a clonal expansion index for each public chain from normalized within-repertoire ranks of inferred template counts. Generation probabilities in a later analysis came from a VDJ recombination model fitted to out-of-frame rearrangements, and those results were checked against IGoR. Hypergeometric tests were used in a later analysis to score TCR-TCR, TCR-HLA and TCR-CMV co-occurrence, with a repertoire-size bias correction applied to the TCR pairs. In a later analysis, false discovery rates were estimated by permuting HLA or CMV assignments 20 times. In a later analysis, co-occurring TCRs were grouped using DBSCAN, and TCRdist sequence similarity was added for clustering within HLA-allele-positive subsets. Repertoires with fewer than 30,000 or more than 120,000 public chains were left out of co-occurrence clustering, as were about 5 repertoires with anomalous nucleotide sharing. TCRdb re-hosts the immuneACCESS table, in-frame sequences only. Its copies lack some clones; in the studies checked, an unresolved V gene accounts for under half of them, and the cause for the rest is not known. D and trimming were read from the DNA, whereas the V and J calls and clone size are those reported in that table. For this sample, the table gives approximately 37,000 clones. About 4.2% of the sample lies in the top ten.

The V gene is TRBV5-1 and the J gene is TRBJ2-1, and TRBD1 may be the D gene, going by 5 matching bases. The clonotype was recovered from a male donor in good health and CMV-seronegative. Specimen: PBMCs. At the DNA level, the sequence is TGCGCCAGCAGCTCCGTTCAGGGAATCTACAATGAGCAGTTCTTC. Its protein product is CASSSVQGIYNEQFF.